Listed here are 3 T cell receptor beta chains from one sample, sequenced in a study of PD-1 blockade in mismatch repair-deficient tumors. Only in-frame clones appear in the TCRdb table, and some are missing; sequencing was by immunoSEQ multiplex PCR. Of about 120,000 clones in the sample, more than 60% are singletons; the top ten hold about 5.1%. The source was peripheral blood, collected approximately 64 weeks after starting pembrolizumab. The receptors come from an adult with mismatch repair-deficient cancer.

V gene TRBV5-5 combines with J gene TRBJ1-1, with D possibly matching TRBD1 (5 bases). V was shortened by 4 bases and J by 2 bases, with 12 bases between the two germline ends. Germline V gene lookup returns CDR1 SGHKS and CDR2 YYEKEE (reference sequence). The length of the CDR3 is 14 residues. For the CDR3, the DNA is TGTGCCAGCAGCAGCAGGGTAGGTAACACTGAAGCTTTCTTT. This encodes CASSSRVGNTEAFF.

The chain couples TRBV6-6 to TRBJ1-5, with no clear D. Germline V gene data show CDR1 as MNHNY and CDR2 as SVGAGI (reference sequence). Deletions cut 2 bases from V and 6 bases from J, with 8 bases between. This CDR3 has 13 amino acids. Here the CDR3 reads CASSYGDSQPQHF. The CDR3 coding sequence is TGTGCCAGCAGTTACGGGGATTCTCAGCCCCAGCATTTT.

This chain links TRBV7-3 with TRBJ2-1; a possible D gene is TRBD1 (8 bases). This CDR3 contains 15 residues. Trimming took 5 bases from V and 7 from J, leaving 18 bases between them. CDR1 and CDR2 (germline): SGHTA, FQGTGA. Written as DNA, the CDR3 is TGTGCCAGCAGCCCCACAGGGGGAGGGGGGAATGAGCAGTTCTTC. Residues: CASSPTGGGGNEQFF.